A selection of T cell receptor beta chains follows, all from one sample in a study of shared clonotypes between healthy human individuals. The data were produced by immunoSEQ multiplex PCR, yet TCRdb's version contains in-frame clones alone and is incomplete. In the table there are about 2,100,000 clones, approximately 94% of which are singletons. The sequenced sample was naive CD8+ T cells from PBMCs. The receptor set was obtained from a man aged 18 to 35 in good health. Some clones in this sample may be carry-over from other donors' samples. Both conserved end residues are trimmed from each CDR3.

ASSHLRGTGASYEQY,TRBJ2-7,TRBV4-1
ASSEARCTEAF,TRBJ1-1,TRBV6-1
ASSSIAGNEQY,TRBJ2-7,TRBV7-2
ASSLMAPGWGTQY,TRBJ2-5,TRBV27
ASSHYSREGTNEKLF,TRBJ1-4,TRBV4-3
ASSSRQGPHDGYT,TRBJ1-2,TRBV7-9
ASSQGRADYGYT,TRBJ1-2,TRBV4-1
ASSPRVPNGYT,TRBJ1-2,TRBV28
ASSLYRGTHEQY,TRBJ2-7,TRBV7-6
ASRGPPGEKLF,TRBJ1-4,TRBV6-1
AYFRMGEKLF,TRBJ1-4,TRBV25-1
ASSSTALPYEQY,TRBJ2-7,TRBV27
ASSQDPTLQRPYEQY,TRBJ2-7,TRBV4-2
ASSSPGTGTYEQY,TRBJ2-7,TRBV7-9
ASSQAVWSTLTQY,TRBJ2-5,TRBV4-1
ASSLTAMDTQY,TRBJ2-3,TRBV9
ASSFTAGGTYNEQF,TRBJ2-1,TRBV7-2